This T cell receptor (beta chain) was captured by sequencing in a study of blood T cell repertoires in COVID-19. Study at large: The United States, Italy and Spain provided the acute and convalescent COVID-19 samples. In each case, the material was cDNA or gDNA derived from T cells, B-cell-depleted T cells, or PBMCs.

This table comes from immunoSEQ multiplex PCR, and its TCRdb copy is limited to in-frame clones, with some not included. Of approximately 240,000 clones listed, about 79% are singletons. Living in 24 US areas, the participants were between roughly 18 and 89 years of age. Allocation to cohorts depended on clinical history reported by the participants. Sequencing used PBMCs or T cells enriched from blood (not recorded which). The sequence was obtained from a woman aged 40 to 50 with acute COVID-19.

The CDR3 coding sequence is TGTGCCAGCAGCGCTGGGACTTACTCCCGTGCGGCCCAGTACTTC. Translating gives CASSAGTYSRAAQYF. V and J are TRBV7-2 and TRBJ2-5; possible D gene TRBD2, 6 bases. Germline CDR1 SGHTA, CDR2 FQGNSA. The CDR3 runs 15 residues. The germline V and J ends were trimmed by 5 bases and 9 bases, with 22 bases remaining between them. The whole variable domain, filled in from reference TRBV7-2 and TRBJ2-5, reads GAGVSQSPSNKVTEKGKDVELRCDPISGHTALYWYRQSLGQGLEFLIYFQGNSAPDKSGLPSDRFSAERTGGSVSTLTIQRTQQEDSAVYLCASSAGTYSRAAQYFGPGTRLLVL.